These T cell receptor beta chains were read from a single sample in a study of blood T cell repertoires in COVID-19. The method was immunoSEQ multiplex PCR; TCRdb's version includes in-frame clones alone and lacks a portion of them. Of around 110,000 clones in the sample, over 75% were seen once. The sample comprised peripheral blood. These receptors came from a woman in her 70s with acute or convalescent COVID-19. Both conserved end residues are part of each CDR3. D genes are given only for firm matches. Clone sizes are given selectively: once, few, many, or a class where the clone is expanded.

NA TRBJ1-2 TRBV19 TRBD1 CASSIILGTGGSYGYTF TGTGCCAGTAGTATAATACTTGGGACAGGGGGATCCTATGGCTACACCTTC
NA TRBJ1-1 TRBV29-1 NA CSVETAGAFF TGCAGCGTTGAGACCGCGGGAGCTTTCTTT
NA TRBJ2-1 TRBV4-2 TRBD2 CASSQELAGGYNEQFF TGTGCCAGCAGCCAAGAACTAGCGGGGGGTTACAATGAGCAGTTCTTC
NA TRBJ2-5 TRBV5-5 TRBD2 CASSPRLAGTQETQYF TGTGCCAGCAGCCCCCGACTAGCGGGGACCCAAGAGACCCAGTACTTC
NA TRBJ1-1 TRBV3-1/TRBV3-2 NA CASSQLQGNTEAFF TGTGCCAGCAGCCAATTACAGGGGAACACTGAAGCTTTCTTT
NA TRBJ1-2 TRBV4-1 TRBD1 CASSHLLRDRGSGGYTF TGCGCCAGCAGCCACCTACTTCGGGACAGAGGGTCGGGTGGCTACACCTTC
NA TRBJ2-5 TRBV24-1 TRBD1 CATSDTGTGGGETQYF TGTGCCACCAGTGATACCGGGACAGGGGGTGGAGAGACCCAGTACTTC
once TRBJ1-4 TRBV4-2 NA CASSQANGGEKLFF TGTGCCAGCAGCCAAGCCAACGGAGGGGAAAAACTGTTTTTT
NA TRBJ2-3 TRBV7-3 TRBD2 CASRQAGDTDTQYF TGTGCCAGCAGGCAGGCGGGAGACACAGATACGCAGTATTTT
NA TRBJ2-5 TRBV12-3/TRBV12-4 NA CASSSIGETQYF TGTGCCAGCAGTTCTATTGGAGAGACCCAGTACTTC